Listed here are 11 T cell receptor beta chains from one sample, sequenced in a study of shared clonotypes between healthy human individuals. Here immunoSEQ multiplex PCR was the method, and the copy in TCRdb shows in-frame clones only, minus some. The sample records hundreds of thousands of clones, 70% to 80% being singletons. Input material: PBMCs. The receptors derive from a woman aged 40 to 49 in good health. Some clones in this sample may be carry-over from other donors' samples.

The chain is built from TRBV4-1 and TRBJ2-4; the D is unclear. V was cut by 4 bases and J by 0 bases, with 25 bases left in between. Germline V gene data show CDR1 as MGHRA and CDR2 as YSYEKL. This CDR3 is 20 amino acids long. CDR3: CASSPPGWPTPLLAKNIQYF. The DNA for the CDR3 is TGCGCCAGCAGCCCTCCAGGTTGGCCTACGCCTCTCCTAGCCAAAAACATTCAGTACTTC.

The CDR3 spells CASSASGTYEQYF. In DNA, the CDR3 is TGTGCCAGCAGCGCTAGCGGAACCTACGAGCAGTACTTC. The V and J genes are TRBV28 and TRBJ2-7, with TRBD2 matching over 7 bases. Germline V CDR1 and CDR2: MDHEN, SYDVKM. The CDR3 totals 13 residues. Losses at the gene ends were 6 bases for V and 2 bases for J; bases not matched to a gene: 4.

CDR3 region: CASTHGALDTGELFF. The DNA for the CDR3 is TGCGCCAGCACCCATGGGGCCCTGGACACCGGGGAGCTGTTTTTT. V gene TRBV5-1 combines with J gene TRBJ2-2, with a possible D match to TRBD1 (5 bases). The CDR3 has 15 amino acids. The V end lost 6 bases, the J end lost 3 bases, and 15 bases lay between the germline ends. The germline gives CDR1 SGHRS, CDR2 YFSETQ.

The chain couples TRBV6-1 to TRBJ2-5, with TRBD1 matching 7 bases. Losses at the gene ends were 8 bases for V and 2 bases for J; bases not matched to a gene: 5. The CDR3 sequence is 13 residues long. Germline V CDR1 and CDR2: MNHNS, SASEGT. CDR3 protein: CASCTGAQETQYF. DNA of the CDR3: TGTGCCAGCTGCACAGGGGCTCAAGAGACCCAGTACTTC.

The rearrangement uses TRBV4-2 and TRBJ2-3, with 7 bases lining up with TRBD2. The CDR3 is 15 amino acids. From germline, CDR1 is LGHNA and CDR2 YNFKEQ. V lost 1 base to trimming and J lost 5 bases; unmatched junction nucleotides: 6. The CDR3 DNA reads TGTGCCAGCAGCCAAGGGCGGGAGTGGGTAGATACGCAGTATTTT. Its protein is CASSQGREWVDTQYF.

This chain joins TRBV14 and TRBJ2-7; D is unclear. This CDR3 has 16 residues. The V gene's germline CDR1 is SGHDN and CDR2 FVKESK. Between the trimmed V and J ends, which lost 2 bases and 3 bases, there was a span of 17 bases. CDR3 nucleotide sequence: TGTGCCAGCAGCCAATACCGGTTTGGACCGCTCTACGAGCAGTACTTC. It is translated as CASSQYRFGPLYEQYF.

The chain recombines TRBV7-9 with TRBJ2-5; 9 nucleotides match TRBD2. The DNA matches TRBJ2-7 better at its end, which makes the J call doubtful. There are 14 residues in the CDR3. CDR1 and CDR2 (germline): SEHNR, FQNEAQ (reference sequence). CDR3 loop: CASSLIAGAYEQYF. The CDR3 coding sequence is TGTGCCAGCAGCCTAATAGCGGGAGCCTACGAGCAGTACTTC.

The CDR3 loop is CASTLDGDSYEQYF. Here the CDR3 DNA reads TGTGCCAGTACCCTCGATGGAGACTCCTACGAGCAGTACTTC. The chain recombines TRBV19 with TRBJ2-7; D not resolved. The CDR3 covers 14 residues. Per the germline V gene, CDR1 is LNHDA and CDR2 is SQIVND (reference sequence). The V end was cut by 7 bases, the J end by 0 bases, with 13 bases between.

The chain combines TRBV9 with TRBJ1-4; D unresolved. V was clipped by 4 bases and J by 2 bases, with 12 bases between them. The CDR3 contains 15 residues. Germline V gene sequence: CDR1 SGDLS, CDR2 YYNGEE. CDR3 sequence reads: CASSSLASTNEKLFF. The CDR3 nucleotides read TGTGCCAGCAGCAGCCTGGCGTCGACTAATGAAAAACTGTTTTTT.

In its sample, this clone was seen once. The rearrangement joins TRBV5-1 to TRBJ2-5, with D perhaps assigned TRBD1 or TRBD2 (5 bases each). Germline CDR1 reads SGHRS; CDR2 reads YFSETQ. The CDR3 extends over 16 amino acids. The V gene lost 0 bases and the J gene lost 5 bases, with 17 bases spanning the gap. The CDR3 nucleotides are TGCGCCAGCAGCTTGGCCTTGGCAGGGACGGGCGAGACCCAGTACTTC. Translated: CASSLALAGTGETQYF.

This clone was detected many times. The DNA for the CDR3 is TGCGCCAGCAGCCGGGGACCCGGGACGGCAAACACTGAAGCTTTCTTT. Translation: CASSRGPGTANTEAFF. The V gene is TRBV4-1, the J gene TRBJ1-1; D is perhaps TRBD1 (5 bases). This CDR3 spans 16 amino acids. Trimming removed 4 bases at V and 2 bases at J, with 17 bases between. Germline CDR1 and CDR2: MGHRA and YSYEKL.